Described below is a single T cell receptor beta chain sequence and its context. The antigen is unknown. The length of the CDR3 is 16 residues. From germline, CDR1 is LGHNA and CDR2 YNFKEQ. With 0 bases removed from V and 3 bases from J, the gap between germline ends came to 12 bases. Primers: 60 Vbeta forward and 13 Jbeta reverse. The method was immunoSEQ multiplex PCR; TCRdb's version includes in-frame clones alone and lacks a portion of them. The data show roughly 59,000 clones, approximately 64% seen once. The entry originates in a study of cytomegalovirus exposure and HLA in healthy donors. Study-level results: Researchers reportedly found TCR beta sequences accurately predicted most subjects' HLA-A and HLA-B alleles. TRBV6-2, TRBV6-3 and some other V segments were excluded as indistinguishable. Using a false discovery rate of 0.05, a later analysis showed that around 16,000 TCR beta sequences were associated with HLA alleles.

This TCR was sampled from a man aged 35 to 55 in good health and CMV-seropositive. The sample taken for sequencing was PBMCs. The chain recombines TRBV4-2 with TRBJ1-3; D is unresolved. Written as DNA, the CDR3 is TGTGCCAGCAGCCAAGAACTAACCCCGGTTGGAAACACCATATATTTT. The encoded protein is CASSQELTPVGNTIYF.